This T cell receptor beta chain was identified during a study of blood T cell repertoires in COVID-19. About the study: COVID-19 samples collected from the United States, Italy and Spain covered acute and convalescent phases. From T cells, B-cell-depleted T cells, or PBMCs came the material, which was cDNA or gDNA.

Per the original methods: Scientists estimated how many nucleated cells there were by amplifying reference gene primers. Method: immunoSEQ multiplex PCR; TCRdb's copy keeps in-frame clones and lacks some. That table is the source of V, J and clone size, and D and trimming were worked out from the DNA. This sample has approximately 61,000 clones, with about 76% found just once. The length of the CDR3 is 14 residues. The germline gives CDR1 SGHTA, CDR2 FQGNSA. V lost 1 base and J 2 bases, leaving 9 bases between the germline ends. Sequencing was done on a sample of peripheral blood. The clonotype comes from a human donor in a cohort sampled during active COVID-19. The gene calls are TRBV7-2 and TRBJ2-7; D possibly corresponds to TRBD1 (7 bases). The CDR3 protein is CASSLGRGAYEQYF. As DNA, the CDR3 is TGTGCCAGCAGCTTAGGCAGGGGGGCCTACGAGCAGTACTTC.